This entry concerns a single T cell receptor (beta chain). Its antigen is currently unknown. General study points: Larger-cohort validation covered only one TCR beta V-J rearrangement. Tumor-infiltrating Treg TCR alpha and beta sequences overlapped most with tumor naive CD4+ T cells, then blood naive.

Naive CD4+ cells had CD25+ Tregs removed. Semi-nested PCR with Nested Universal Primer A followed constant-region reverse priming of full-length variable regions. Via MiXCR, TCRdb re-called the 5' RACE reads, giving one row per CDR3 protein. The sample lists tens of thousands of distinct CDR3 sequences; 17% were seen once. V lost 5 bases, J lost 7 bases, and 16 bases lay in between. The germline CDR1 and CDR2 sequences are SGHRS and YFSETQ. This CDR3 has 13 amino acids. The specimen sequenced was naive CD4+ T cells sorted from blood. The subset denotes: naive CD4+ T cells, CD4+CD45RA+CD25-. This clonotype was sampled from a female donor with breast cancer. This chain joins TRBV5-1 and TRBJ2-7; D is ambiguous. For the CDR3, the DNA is TGCGCCAGCAGTATAGAAGGGATGGGGGAGCAGTACTTC. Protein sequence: CASSIEGMGEQYF.